Described below is a single TCR beta chain sequence and its context. Its antigen is still unknown. Nothing much larger sits one base from this clone, and base qualities are not available. These data are taken from a study of cytomegalovirus exposure and HLA in healthy donors listed by TCRdb under 2017. The study in broad terms: An earlier analysis of approximately 640 of the donors reported 250 to 350 Gb of sequence data and more than 90 million unique TCR beta sequences from about 200 million T cells. Alongside the repertoire data, information on donor age, sex, ethnicity and CMV serostatus was compiled. Using immunosequencing, the study profiled T cell repertoires from 550 to 750 subjects and related those repertoires to cytomegalovirus serostatus. The study was designed to test whether signatures of past pathogen exposure could be identified by cataloging public T cell receptors. A later analysis re-analyzed previously published TCR beta repertoires from about 600 donors and added high-resolution HLA genotyping to study TCR occurrence patterns. The later analysis used no new phenotypic data to find candidate immune exposures, relying instead on TCR beta sequences and their occurrence across donors. All discovery cohort repertoires had been generated on a single sequencing platform. A later genetic analysis used genome-wide SNP genotypes for 398 of the 666 donors, treating that subset as a discovery cohort. To predict cytomegalovirus infection status, the study combined high-throughput TCR immunosequencing, statistical association of individual TCRs with disease status, and machine learning. An early release covering about 600 HLA-typed donors comprised 250 to 350 gigabases of sequencing data and tens of millions of unique TCR sequences. HLA typing covered class I and class II loci at four-digit resolution. An earlier analysis of 587 of the donors used high-throughput TCR beta sequencing to judge whether each TCR beta V gene segment behaved as functional or pseudogenic. Roughly five DR-DQ haplotypes were handled as single units for association and clustering, since linkage in the cohort was strong. Along with the roughly 610-subject first cohort, a separate validation cohort of over a hundred different subjects was used. Among about 390 genotyped donors of the cohort, an average of approximately 240,000 unique TCR beta nucleotide sequences were sequenced per donor, roughly 18% of them non-productive. Among the roughly 400 genotyped donors, around 81% belonged to the genetic ancestry cluster associated with self-reported Caucasian donors. The number of donors typed differed by locus, with about 629-630 for A, B, C, DRB1 and DQB1, roughly 520 for DQA1, some 570 for DPA1, and under 490 for DPB1.

Receptor amplification or capture employed the immunoSEQ multiplex PCR assay. For the multiplex PCR, a mixture combining 60 forward primers for TCR Vbeta segments and 13 reverse primers for TCR Jbeta segments was used. The CDR3 region of rearranged TCR beta genes was amplified from genomic DNA with a multiplex PCR assay. On the Illumina HiSeq System, the amplified TCR beta libraries were sequenced as 87-base-pair reads. In the authors' own workflow: A later analysis tallied roughly 76 million unique TCR beta chains across the 666 repertoires, and 10 million to 11 million of those chains were shared by two or more donors. A nearest-neighbor algorithm error-corrected the raw reads and collapsed the reads into unique sequences, merging closely related sequences to remove PCR and sequencing errors. To assign V, D and J gene segments, CDR3 sequences were aligned to IMGT reference sequences. Each retained sequence needed at least a six-nucleotide match to both a V gene segment and a J gene segment. A rearrangement was called productive if the CDR3 had no stop codons and remained in frame with V and J, and every other rearrangement was called non-productive. Following IMGT convention, CDR3 was defined as the stretch from the second conserved V-encoded cysteine up to the conserved J-encoded phenylalanine. The earlier analysis of around 640 of the donors excluded sequences that lacked an unambiguous match to a single V gene segment. In an earlier analysis of approximately 590 of the donors, a V segment was called functional when productive rearrangements were above 56.7%, and segregating when the standard deviation between donors exceeded 5%. A statistical classification framework was built to diagnose cytomegalovirus status from the catalog of TCR beta chain sequences. A later analysis assigned V and J genes by comparing TCR nucleotide sequences with IMGT/GENE-DB human TR gene sequences. The TCRdist pipeline was used in a later analysis to assign CDR3 sequences and most-parsimonious VDJ recombination scenarios. In a later analysis, each TCR beta chain was defined by its CDR3 amino acid sequence together with its V-gene family, and reads lacking a unique V-gene family were excluded. To address suspected cross-contamination and a sequencing artifact, a later analysis removed roughly 580 highly shared, low-generation-probability nucleotide sequences. In a later analysis, a clonal expansion index was calculated for each public chain from normalized within-repertoire ranks of inferred template counts. In a later analysis, generation probabilities were computed using a VDJ recombination model fitted to out-of-frame rearrangements, and the results were checked against IGoR. In a later analysis, hypergeometric tests were used to score TCR-TCR, TCR-HLA and TCR-CMV co-occurrence, with a repertoire-size bias correction applied to TCR pairs. A later analysis estimated false discovery rates by permuting HLA or CMV assignments 20 times. In a later analysis, co-occurring TCRs were grouped using DBSCAN, and TCRdist sequence similarity was added for clustering within HLA-allele-positive subsets. Repertoires with fewer than 30,000 or more than 120,000 public chains, plus five repertoires with anomalous nucleotide sharing, were excluded from co-occurrence clustering. This is the immuneACCESS table as TCRdb keeps it, with only in-frame sequences that have V and J called. A part of the clones is gone; compared with another copy, unresolved V genes explain less than half, and the rest is unexplained. That table furnishes V, J and clone size, whereas the DNA furnished D and trimming. The sample table records approximately 170,000 clones; about 77% of these occur just once. The ten largest clones represent 2% to 3% of the sample.

In total, 600 or so healthy bone marrow donors made up the cohort. At the time of sampling, all cohort members were nominally healthy, though unrecorded immune exposures were likely present. The donor was CMV seropositive and belonged to the group of 250 to 300 seropositive cohort members. Each donor provided a peripheral blood sample, and peripheral blood mononuclear cells were used for TCR beta sequencing. The Qiagen DNeasy Blood Extraction Kit was used to extract genomic DNA from the blood cell samples. General conclusions and limits of the study: A later genetic analysis associated a missense DCLRE1C variant with V-gene and J-gene trimming of TCR beta chains, and an independent cohort replicated the association. Correlated functional status among segregating V segments might reflect linkage disequilibrium, but an unknown experimental factor could not be ruled out. When HLA alleles, especially DR and DQ, strongly co-occurred, TCR associations were difficult to assign to individual alleles. Roughly uniform sequencing depth across donors was assumed in presence/absence analyses, although this assumption may not hold. In a later analysis, most CMV-associated TCR beta chains were found to appear HLA-restricted, with HLA associations seemingly driven largely by CMV exposure. Three of the identified cytomegalovirus-associated TCR beta chains were confirmed in vitro to be specific for cytomegalovirus antigens. For the cohort, immune exposure information was limited to CMV serostatus. Because the 87-base-pair reads could not distinguish some IMGT-functional V segments, including TRBV6-2 and TRBV6-3, those segments were excluded. A further reported finding was that TCR beta sequences accurately predicted the HLA-A and HLA-B alleles for most subjects in the first cohort. The authors suggested that the approach could potentially be extended to other disease states and immunological phenotypes. This cohort had only TCR beta chains sequenced, and the lack of alpha or paired-chain data limited which features could be detected. A later genetic analysis reported fewer N-insertions in productive TCRs among donors in an Asian-associated ancestry cluster than the roughly 690-donor mean. Specific HLA alleles were associated with over 15,000 TCR beta sequences at a false discovery rate of 0.05 in a later analysis. According to a later analysis, parvovirus B19, influenza, CMV and Epstein-Barr virus appeared linked to several top co-occurrence clusters. In a later analysis, the rate of TCR association differed among HLA loci, with DRB1 alleles having the most associated TCRs and HLA-C alleles having the fewest. A later analysis found that HLA-associated TCR beta chains were more clonally expanded and had lower generation probabilities than equally common non-associated chains. The earlier analysis of 587 of the donors excluded some 15 rarely observed V segments, including chromosome 9 orphons, because counts were too low. A total of 164 TCR beta chains were listed by the study as associated with cytomegalovirus. A cluster of highly shared sequence variants was judged likely to be a technical artifact of the sequencing pipeline. Because some donors lacked HLA typing at each locus, the association tests relied only on the typed subset. Most TCR sequences were observed very rarely across donors, whereas some public TCRs were present in many individuals. In an earlier analysis of fewer than 750 of the donors, most TCR beta V segments were observed in productive rearrangements about 90% or about 30% of the time, broadly matching IMGT annotations. The classifier was reported to diagnose cytomegalovirus status with high specificity and sensitivity in both the original and validation cohorts.

Its CDR3 holds 14 amino acids, cysteine through phenylalanine. Here the CDR3 DNA is all that survives: 42 bases in frame from base 1. The germline V gene supplies CDR1 SGHRS and CDR2 YFSETQ. The germline ends are 10 bases apart after V is trimmed by 0 bases and J by 6 bases. Material: PBMCs. The sequence links TRBV5-1 to TRBJ1-5, with TRBD1 tentatively as D gene (6 bases match). This receptor was obtained from a middle-aged woman in good health and CMV-seropositive. Here the CDR3 is given as CASSLEGGSQPQHF. The DNA sequence follows: TGCGCCAGCAGCTTGGAGGGGGGGAGTCAGCCCCAGCATTTT.